This T cell receptor (beta chain) was identified during a study of memory CD4+ T cells and cytomegalovirus serostatus. Study findings and constraints: About 40% of the roughly 160 known CMV-associated TCRbeta sequences appeared in CD4+ memory.

This clone has just one count. Its antigen is undetermined. The sort gate was single viable CD3+CD4+CD8-CD45RO+ cells for memory CD4+ T cells. CMV serostatus came from serum IgG against pp150, pp28, p38, p52. The protocol was immunoSEQ multiplex PCR, while the TCRdb copy is restricted to in-frame clones and leaves out a portion. In the table there are about 67,000 clones, 75% to 80% of which are singletons. V lost 2 bases, J lost 9 bases, and 8 bases stayed unmatched. The CDR3 is made up of 14 amino acids. Germline values: CDR1 MNHNS, CDR2 SASEGT. The sequence was collected from an adult in good health and CMV-seropositive. The chain combines TRBV6-1 with TRBJ1-1, with 8 bases matching TRBD1. Sample: memory CD4+ T cells from blood. CDR3 amino acids: CASSETGQAPQAFF. In nucleotides, the CDR3 is TGTGCCAGCAGTGAAACGGGACAGGCTCCGCAAGCTTTCTTT.